This record concerns one T cell receptor beta chain sequence. The CDR3 consists of 13 residues. Trimming removed 6 bases from V and 7 bases from J, with 15 bases in between. Repertoires were generated with immunoSEQ multiplex PCR, while TCRdb's copy carries only in-frame clones and drops some. The sample lists about 200,000 clones; 65% to 85% were seen once. This record comes from a study of blood T cell repertoires in COVID-19. Across the study: COVID-19 samples collected from the United States, Italy and Spain covered acute and convalescent phases. PBMCs, B-cell-depleted T cells, or T cells were the source of the cDNA or gDNA that made up the material.

The sequence derives from a human donor in a cohort sampled during active COVID-19. The sequenced sample consisted of peripheral blood. This chain connects TRBV12-3 or TRBV12-4 to TRBJ2-5; possible D gene TRBD1, 5 bases. The CDR3 nucleotides are TGTGCCAGCAGCCAGGGTGAGGTGGGGACCCAGTACTTC. Protein: CASSQGEVGTQYF.